This is a list of T cell receptor beta chains from one sample in a study of OX40 agonist ivuxolimab in advanced cancers. Profiled with immunoSEQ multiplex PCR; TCRdb holds only in-frame clones, not every one. The sample has about 80,000 clones, 86% seen once; the top ten hold approximately 2%. Sequencing was performed on CD4+ or CD8+ T cells sorted from blood, taken in a trial of the OX40 agonist ivuxolimab. Receptor source: an adult with an advanced solid tumor such as melanoma, head and neck, liver or kidney cancer. Each CDR3 is given with its conserved first and last residue.

cdr3_aa: CASSSAWRGLGHTQYF
v_call: TRBV5-5

cdr3_aa: CASSSGTGAKGTDTQYF
v_call: TRBV5-8

cdr3_aa: CASSYRGLDGEKLFF
v_call: TRBV5-1

cdr3_aa: CASSEVAGFTGELFF
v_call: TRBV2

cdr3_aa: CASSDRGDEQYF
v_call: TRBV10-1

cdr3_aa: CASTRDRSNEQFF
v_call: TRBV6-6

cdr3_aa: CASSQEISALLLIYEQYF
v_call: TRBV4-2

cdr3_aa: CASSEARSGGSYEQYF
v_call: TRBV6-1

cdr3_aa: CASSPVRGQADTQYF
v_call: TRBV7-2

cdr3_aa: CASSVTGHEKLFF
v_call: TRBV9

cdr3_aa: CASRSPEGRYEQYF
v_call: TRBV2

cdr3_aa: CASSVSSGRGPGELFF
v_call: TRBV9

cdr3_aa: CASSQEGTGVNIQYF
v_call: TRBV4-3

cdr3_aa: CASSFHARGRRYEQYF
v_call: TRBV7-6

cdr3_aa: CASSPTGTAYEQYF
v_call: TRBV28

cdr3_aa: CASSESGNQPQHF
v_call: TRBV6-1

cdr3_aa: CASTERGGNTDTQYF
v_call: TRBV6-5

cdr3_aa: CASSPTLAGVTGELFF
v_call: TRBV5-6

cdr3_aa: CASSSGTSGRGEQFF
v_call: TRBV5-4

cdr3_aa: CASSQVGGQGSYEQYF
v_call: TRBV4-2

cdr3_aa: CASSPGGQGEKLFF
v_call: TRBV4-2

cdr3_aa: CASSFLTDYGYTF
v_call: TRBV28

cdr3_aa: CARRDHTDTQYF
v_call: TRBV2

cdr3_aa: CASSSVGGHNEQFF
v_call: TRBV7-3

cdr3_aa: CSASRSYGYTF
v_call: TRBV20-1

cdr3_aa: CASSLVSPKADTQYF
v_call: TRBV7-8

cdr3_aa: CASSLKTSGRTQETQYF
v_call: TRBV7-9

cdr3_aa: CASSGGPILGNEQFF
v_call: TRBV7-3

cdr3_aa: CASSLSVRNTGELFF
v_call: TRBV5-1

cdr3_aa: CASRAGGRGNTEAFF
v_call: TRBV9

cdr3_aa: CASSLGLRGSYEQYF
v_call: TRBV5-6

cdr3_aa: CAWTVPGRAEKLFF
v_call: TRBV30

cdr3_aa: CASSVELAKNIQYF
v_call: TRBV5-1

cdr3_aa: CASSLEIRKTQYF
v_call: TRBV7-2

cdr3_aa: CSIVQGANTEAFF
v_call: TRBV29-1

cdr3_aa: CAWILSDSNQPQHF
v_call: TRBV30

cdr3_aa: CASSDSFFGGYTF
v_call: TRBV6-4

cdr3_aa: CASSSRMREAFF
v_call: TRBV11-1

cdr3_aa: CASSLRPSEIRTDTQYF
v_call: TRBV7-6

cdr3_aa: CASSRAAPGLAGPTDTQYF
v_call: TRBV18

cdr3_aa: CASSHLTIRGQETQYF
v_call: TRBV23-1

cdr3_aa: CAISERADNEQFF
v_call: TRBV10-3

cdr3_aa: CASSLNPRGVPGGKTQYF
v_call: TRBV28

cdr3_aa: CASSMVTEVGYGYTF
v_call: TRBV19